Listed below are T cell receptor beta chains from one sample, sequenced in a study of Tregs in tolerant kidney transplant recipients. Assay: immunoSEQ multiplex PCR; the TCRdb copy retains only in-frame clones and omits some. This sample yields roughly 64,000 clones, of which around 87% are seen a single time; under 4.5% belongs to the top ten. Sequencing used CD4+ T cells from blood (PBMCs), obtained 6 months after the transplant. Every receptor here comes from a human patient who received a combined kidney and bone marrow transplant. Among the T cells, some may be from the graft donor. Each CDR3 is given with its conserved first and last residue. The D gene is left open where the match is weak. Rows give clone size only sometimes, using once, few, many, or a class for an expanded clone.

clone_size,j_call,d_call,cdr3_length,v_call,cdr3_nt,cdr3_aa
.,TRBJ1-4,.,12,TRBV30,TGTGCCTGGTCAAGGGGTAATGAAAAACTGTTTTTT,CAWSRGNEKLFF
.,TRBJ1-3,.,13,TRBV11-3,TGTGCCAGCAGTACAGGCTCTGGAAACACCATATATTTT,CASSTGSGNTIYF
.,TRBJ1-5,.,15,TRBV4-2,TGTGCCAGCAGCCAAGAGGGGGGGGCGAATCAGCCCCAGCATTTT,CASSQEGGANQPQHF
.,TRBJ2-7,.,15,TRBV9,TGTGCCAGCAGCGTAGGGGCGGGATTTCACTACGAGCAGTACTTC,CASSVGAGFHYEQYF
.,TRBJ2-7,.,17,TRBV4-3,TGCGCCAGCAGCCGACGAGGATCGGCGGGGAGGTCTGATCAGCAGTACTTC,CASSRRGSAGRSDQQYF
.,TRBJ2-5,.,13,TRBV29-1,TGCAGCGTCCCCACAGGGTCCCAAGAGACCCAGTACTTC,CSVPTGSQETQYF
.,TRBJ1-1,TRBD1,15,TRBV7-2,TGTGCCAGCAGCTTAGGGGACAGGCTGAACACTGAAGCTTTCTTT,CASSLGDRLNTEAFF
.,TRBJ2-1,TRBD2,15,TRBV5-1,TGCGCCAGCAGCTTACTAGCGGGGGGCAGGAATGAGCAGTTCTTC,CASSLLAGGRNEQFF
.,TRBJ2-3,TRBD1,13,TRBV19,TGTGCCAGTACCCAGGACAGGGAAGATACGCAGTATTTT,CASTQDREDTQYF
.,TRBJ2-3,TRBD2,14,TRBV18,TGTGCCAGCGCCTCTAGCGGGAGGACAGATACGCAGTATTTT,CASASSGRTDTQYF
.,TRBJ2-1,.,13,TRBV2,TGTGCCTGCCAGCAAAATGGACTCAATGAGCAGTTCTTC,CACQQNGLNEQFF
.,TRBJ1-2,TRBD1,14,TRBV28,TGTGCCAGCAGTTTTCAGGGGGAGAACTATGGCTACACCTTC,CASSFQGENYGYTF
.,TRBJ2-2,.,16,TRBV4-2,TGTGCCAGCAGCCAAGTAAGGCAGGGGGGAAACGGGGAGCTGTTTTTT,CASSQVRQGGNGELFF
.,TRBJ2-7,.,12,TRBV2,TGTGCCAGTCACGAGAGCTCCTACGAGCAGTACTTC,CASHESSYEQYF
.,TRBJ1-6,.,15,TRBV6-5,TGTGCCAGCAAGGTGGGGGGGTCCTATAATTCACCCCTCCACTTT,CASKVGGSYNSPLHF
once,TRBJ2-1,TRBD2,14,TRBV6-5,TGTGCCAGCAGCCGGACTAGCGGGTACAATGAGCAGTTCTTC,CASSRTSGYNEQFF
few,TRBJ2-7,.,17,TRBV19,TGTGCCAGTAGTCTCTCCCCCCCGGGACTCAGGTTGGGTGAGCAGTACTTC,CASSLSPPGLRLGEQYF
.,TRBJ2-3,TRBD2,16,TRBV19,TGTGCCAGTAGTCCCGGTCTGGCGGGAGGGCGAGATACGCAGTATTTT,CASSPGLAGGRDTQYF
.,TRBJ1-1,.,16,TRBV5-5,TGTGCCAGCAGTTCCGGGAAAACTAGCATGAACACTGAAGCTTTCTTT,CASSSGKTSMNTEAFF
.,TRBJ1-2,TRBD1,14,TRBV28,TGTGCCACCCCGGGAAGGGACAGGGGTCGAGGCTACACCTTC,CATPGRDRGRGYTF
.,TRBJ2-7,.,15,TRBV9,TGTGCCAGCAGCGTAACCTGGTCCAGCTCCTACGAGCAGTACTTC,CASSVTWSSSYEQYF
.,TRBJ1-3,.,16,TRBV6-5,TGTGCCAGCAGTTACGGGGGCACTAGCTCTGGAAACACCATATATTTT,CASSYGGTSSGNTIYF
.,TRBJ1-1,.,14,TRBV30,TGTGCCTGGATTTCCAGGGCCATGAACACTGAAGCTTTCTTT,CAWISRAMNTEAFF
once,TRBJ2-2,.,13,TRBV29-1,TGCAGCGTTCGCGGGGAAGGCCCCGGGGAGCTGTTTTTT,CSVRGEGPGELFF
.,TRBJ1-1,.,14,TRBV29-1,TGCAGCGCTGAGGGGGGTACAGCTTACACTGAAGCTTTCTTT,CSAEGGTAYTEAFF